This entry lists 22 T cell receptor beta chains sequenced from one sample in a study of blood T cell repertoires in COVID-19. The assay was immunoSEQ multiplex PCR, and TCRdb's table has in-frame clones only and misses some. This table has around 150,000 clones, 85% appearing once. The material sequenced was PBMCs or T cells enriched from blood (not recorded which). The source is a woman in her 40s who had recovered from COVID-19.

This rearrangement joins TRBV24-1 to TRBJ2-7, with 10 bases lining up with TRBD2. V lost 4 bases, J lost 3 bases, and 11 bases stayed unmatched. The germline V gene has CDR1 KGHDR and CDR2 SFDVKD. The CDR3 sequence is 17 residues long. The CDR3 bases are TGTGCCACCAGTGAACTAGCGGGGCGATACCAGTACTACGAGCAGTACTTC. Its translation is CATSELAGRYQYYEQYF.

CDR3 nucleotide sequence: TGTGCCTGGAGGGACAACTGGACCATAAGAACCTACAATGAGCAGTTCTTC. This translates into CAWRDNWTIRTYNEQFF. The chain is built from TRBV30 and TRBJ2-1, with D tentatively TRBD1 (5 bases). Per germline, CDR1 GTSNPN and CDR2 SVGIG (reference sequence). The CDR3 extends over 17 amino acids. Trimming shortened V by 3 bases and J by 2 bases, and 20 bases separated the two germline ends.

This clone was counted between two and nine times. The J gene is TRBJ2-7, the V gene TRBV19; no firm D call. Trimming stripped 10 bases from V and 2 bases from J, with 9 bases between. Germline assignment: CDR1 LNHDA and CDR2 SQIVND (reference sequence). CDR3 length: 11 amino acids. CDR3 region: CATQDAYEQYF. The CDR3 coding sequence is TGTGCCACGCAGGATGCCTACGAGCAGTACTTC.

V gene TRBV7-9 combines with J gene TRBJ2-1, with 8 bases that match TRBD2. With 2 bases clipped from V and 4 bases from J, the junction kept 13 bases outside the gene matches. This CDR3 spans 18 amino acids. Germline V gene lookup returns CDR1 SEHNR and CDR2 FQNEAQ (reference sequence). The CDR3 DNA sequence: TGTGCCAGCAGCTTATTAGGTTTGTCTAGCGGGCAGTACAATGAGCAGTTCTTC. Its translation: CASSLLGLSSGQYNEQFF.

The rearrangement links TRBV5-1 to TRBJ1-2, with D unresolved. Germline CDR1 and CDR2: SGHRS and YFSETQ. This CDR3 contains 11 residues. Trimming pared 0 bases from V and 11 bases from J, leaving 8 bases between. The CDR3 is CASSLGEDYTF. The CDR3 DNA is TGCGCCAGCAGCTTGGGCGAAGATTACACCTTC.

J is TRBJ2-2 and V is TRBV6-5, with 7 bases fitting TRBD1. With V trimmed by 2 bases and J by 6 bases, 6 bases remained unmatched. Germline V gives CDR1 MNHEY, CDR2 SVGAGI. CDR3 length equals 15 residues. CDR3 amino acids: CASSYRHRGSGELFF. The CDR3 DNA reads TGTGCCAGCAGTTACCGGCACAGGGGTTCCGGGGAGCTGTTTTTT.

The chain links TRBV6-5 to TRBJ1-5; TRBD1 agrees at 9 bases. With 6 bases clipped from V and 0 bases from J, the junction kept 3 bases outside the gene matches. Germline assignment: CDR1 MNHEY and CDR2 SVGAGI. CDR3 length: 15 amino acids. The CDR3 protein is CASSRTGDSNQPQHF. CDR3 nucleotides: TGTGCCAGCAGCCGGACAGGGGATAGCAATCAGCCCCAGCATTTT.

Judged by abundance, this clone is medium-sized. The chain carries TRBV21-1 and TRBJ1-5; the D call TRBD1 from the table was never checked on the DNA. TRBV21-1 is termed a pseudogene. The CDR3 runs 14 residues. CDR3 amino acids: CASSKTGSNQPQHF. The CDR3 DNA sequence: TGTGCCAGCAGCAAGACAGGGAGCAATCAGCCCCAGCATTTT.

This chain connects TRBV27 to TRBJ2-3; 9 nucleotides align to TRBD2. Germline V gene data show CDR1 as MNHEY and CDR2 as SMNVEV (reference sequence). The V segment lost 6 bases and the J segment 8 bases; nucleotides outside the gene matches: 12. CDR3 length equals 15 residues. The CDR3 DNA reads as TGTGCCAGCAGGAGGATAGCGGGAGTTGATGGTACGCAGTATTTT. This gives the protein CASRRIAGVDGTQYF.

This clone was recorded at least ten times. The V call is TRBV18, the J call TRBJ1-2; the match to TRBD1 covers 7 bases. Per germline, CDR1 KGHSH and CDR2 LQKENI. Trimming cost V 6 bases and J 4 bases; bases outside gene matches: 11. This CDR3 has 15 residues. The chain's CDR3 is CASSPSGQDAYGYTF. CDR3 in DNA: TGTGCCAGCTCCCCTTCCGGACAGGATGCCTATGGCTACACCTTC.

In its sample, this clone was seen a few times. The rearrangement links TRBV6-2 or TRBV6-3 to TRBJ2-1, with TRBD2 matching 9 bases. Germline V gene lookup returns CDR1 MNHEY and CDR2 SVGEGT. The CDR3 loop spans 15 amino acids. V lost 3 bases to trimming and J lost 4 bases; unmatched junction nucleotides: 4. For the CDR3, the DNA is TGTGCCAGCAGTTATTTAGCGGGAGATTACAATGAGCAGTTCTTC. Translation gives CASSYLAGDYNEQFF.

The chain carries TRBV7-2 and TRBJ1-4; D might be TRBD1 (6 bases). The CDR3 totals 15 residues. Germline CDR1 SGHTA, CDR2 FQGNSA. Trimming pared 6 bases from V and 3 bases from J, leaving 14 bases between. As DNA, the CDR3 is TGTGCCAGCAGAAAGGACAGTCGCCCTAATGAAAAACTGTTTTTT. It encodes CASRKDSRPNEKLFF.

The rearrangement joins TRBV5-1 to TRBJ2-7, with 12 bases matching TRBD2. In germline, CDR1 is SGHRS, CDR2 YFSETQ. V trimming: 0 bases; J trimming: 5 bases; junction bases outside the gene matches: 3. The CDR3 length is 15 residues. CDR3 sequence (DNA): TGCGCCAGCAGCTTGGGACTAGCGGGAGTCGACGAGCAGTACTTC. Translation gives CASSLGLAGVDEQYF.

CDR3: CASSLRFATEAFF. CDR3 sequence (DNA): TGTGCCAGCAGCCTTCGGTTTGCCACTGAAGCTTTCTTT. V and J are TRBV7-8 and TRBJ1-1, with D unclear. Trimming took 5 bases from V and 4 from J, leaving 11 bases between them. The CDR3 runs to 13 residues. Germline CDR1 SGHVS, CDR2 FQNEAQ.

The rearrangement links TRBV2 to TRBJ1-4, with 10 bases identical to TRBD1. Germline CDR1 reads SNHLY; CDR2 reads FYNNEI. After removal of 0 bases from V and 10 bases from J, the junction contained 11 bases not matched to a gene. The CDR3 extends over 17 amino acids. The CDR3 region is CASSEAPPGTGEGKLFF. The CDR3 DNA reads as TGTGCCAGCAGTGAAGCCCCTCCCGGGACAGGGGAGGGAAAACTGTTTTTT.

This chain uses TRBV19 with TRBJ2-5, with D maybe TRBD1 (6 bases). Germline V lookup: CDR1 LNHDA, CDR2 SQIVND (reference sequence). V was shortened by 4 bases and J by 2 bases, with 8 bases between the two germline ends. The CDR3 consists of 13 residues. CDR3 residues: CASSKDRQETQYF. The CDR3 DNA follows: TGTGCCAGTAGTAAGGACAGACAAGAGACCCAGTACTTC.

The chain joins TRBV28 to TRBJ1-3, with 7 bases lining up with TRBD1. The V gene's germline CDR1 is MDHEN and CDR2 SYDVKM. The junction had 5 bases not matched to a gene; V was cut back by 2 bases and J by 4 bases. This CDR3 has 15 amino acids. CDR3 nucleotides: TGTGCCAGCAGTTTACCTGGGACAGCAGGAAACACCATATATTTT. Translation gives CASSLPGTAGNTIYF.

This clone was seen once. The V gene is TRBV2, the J gene TRBJ2-7, with 7 positions matching TRBD1. Germline-derived CDR1 and CDR2 are SNHLY and FYNNEI. Losses at the gene ends were 5 bases for V and 9 bases for J; bases not matched to a gene: 7. This CDR3 contains 12 residues. Here the CDR3 DNA reads TGTGCCAGCAGTCCCCCTGACAGGGTGCAGTACTTC. It is translated as CASSPPDRVQYF.

The CDR3 DNA sequence: TGTGCCAGCAGTTTAACTCTGGAGAGGGGCTACACCTTC. Protein product: CASSLTLERGYTF. This chain joins TRBV12-3 or TRBV12-4 and TRBJ1-2; D is undetermined. This CDR3 has 13 amino acids. Trimming removed 2 bases from V and 8 bases from J, with 12 bases in between.

The gene calls are TRBV9 and TRBJ2-2; a weak D match, TRBD1 (5 bases). The V end was cut by 0 bases, the J end by 1 base, with 13 bases between. Germline loops: CDR1 SGDLS, CDR2 YYNGEE. The CDR3 spans 17 residues. CDR3 nucleotide sequence: TGTGCCAGCAGCGTAGGATCAGGACACCGGAACACCGGGGAGCTGTTTTTT. Protein sequence: CASSVGSGHRNTGELFF.

CDR3 nucleotide sequence: TGTGCCAGTACCGGACAGGAACACTACGAGCAGTACTTC. Residues: CASTGQEHYEQYF. The chain is built from TRBV19 and TRBJ2-7; the match to TRBD1 covers 7 bases. The CDR3 sequence is 13 residues long. With V trimmed by 7 bases and J by 3 bases, 6 bases remained unmatched. CDR1 is LNHDA, CDR2 SQIVND, per germline (reference sequence).

The V and J genes are TRBV3-1 (or the pseudogene TRBV3-2) and TRBJ2-3; tentatively, D is TRBD2 (5 bases). With 0 bases removed from V and 0 bases from J, the gap between germline ends came to 13 bases. Germline CDR1 is LGHDT and CDR2 is YNNKEL (reference sequence). This CDR3 has 17 residues. The CDR3 region is CASSQDAARTSTDTQYF. CDR3 bases: TGTGCCAGCAGCCAAGATGCGGCGCGGACTAGCACAGATACGCAGTATTTT.